The present T cell receptor (beta chain) was sequenced within a study of OX40 agonist ivuxolimab in advanced cancers. Germline assignment: CDR1 SGHTA and CDR2 FQGTGA. The germline V and J ends were trimmed by 5 bases and 4 bases, with 18 bases remaining between them. This CDR3 spans 16 amino acids. This table comes from immunoSEQ multiplex PCR, and its TCRdb copy is limited to in-frame clones, with some not included. Counted here are approximately 60,000 clones, almost 95% occurring once; the ten biggest clones make up 15% to 20%. This specimen was CD4+ or CD8+ T cells sorted from blood, taken in a trial of the OX40 agonist ivuxolimab. The chain links TRBV7-3 to TRBJ2-1, with D unclear. The clonotype originates from an adult with an advanced solid tumor such as melanoma, head and neck, liver or kidney cancer. The CDR3 DNA sequence: TGTGCCAGCAGCCCCCTGGATGAAGTGAGATACAATGAGCAGTTCTTC. The encoded protein is CASSPLDEVRYNEQFF.